Following are 6 T cell receptor beta chains from one sample sequenced in a study of T-cell memory formation after mild COVID-19. Via MiXCR, TCRdb re-called the 5' RACE reads, giving one row per CDR3 protein. The repertoire holds 550,000 to 600,000 distinct CDR3 sequences, with 15% to 20% as singletons. The material sequenced was PBMCs or a T cell subset sorted from them (not recorded which). These receptors all come from an adult woman who had mild COVID-19 (a few samples of this study predate the infection). Cell type and time point are not known.

This clonotype has more than one count but fewer than ten. This chain uses TRBV4-2 with TRBJ2-5; D ambiguous. Germline loops: CDR1 LGHNA, CDR2 YNFKEQ. The CDR3 consists of 15 residues. V was clipped by 0 bases and J by 5 bases, with 13 bases between them. CDR3 region: CASSQERALRETQYF. CDR3 bases: TGTGCCAGCAGCCAAGAACGGGCTTTGAGGGAGACCCAGTACTTC.

The chain combines TRBV6-5 with TRBJ2-5; TRBD2 agrees at 7 bases. Unmatched junction bases numbered 8, after V lost 0 bases and J lost 4 bases. Looked up from germline, CDR1 is MNHEY and CDR2 is SVGAGI. The CDR3 covers 16 residues. The CDR3 DNA is TGTGCCAGCAGTTACTCCCCAGCGGGATCGTCAGAGACCCAGTACTTC. Translating gives CASSYSPAGSSETQYF.

This clonotype was seen more than once but under ten times. This chain uses TRBV5-1 with TRBJ2-1; 7 positions agree with TRBD2. The CDR3 runs 17 residues. Germline CDR1 is SGHRS and CDR2 is YFSETQ. The trim removed 0 bases at V and 7 bases at J, leaving 13 bases unmatched. The CDR3 DNA sequence: TGCGCCAGCAGCTTGGCCTCGTGGGAGGGCAGGGTAAATGAGCAGTTCTTC. Amino acid sequence: CASSLASWEGRVNEQFF.

This clonotype has a handful of counts. The chain combines TRBV20-1 with TRBJ2-1, with 7 bases that match TRBD2. The germline V gene encodes CDR1 DFQATT and CDR2 SNEGSKA (reference sequence). This CDR3 comprises 16 residues. The V gene end was trimmed by 1 base and the J gene end by 3 bases; junction bases not matched to a gene: 9. The CDR3 is CSARANLAGFYNEQFF. CDR3 bases: TGCAGTGCTAGAGCTAACTTAGCGGGCTTCTACAATGAGCAGTTCTTC.

This clonotype was recorded a few times. The rearrangement uses TRBV24-1 and TRBJ2-1; TRBD2 matches at 8 bases. CDR3 length: 15 residues. The trim removed 5 bases at V and 5 bases at J, leaving 7 bases unmatched. Germline CDR1 and CDR2: KGHDR and SFDVKD. CDR3 sequence: CATSAGSGNNNEQFF. CDR3 nucleotide sequence: TGTGCCACCAGTGCTGGTAGCGGGAACAACAATGAGCAGTTCTTC.

The chain employs TRBV3-1 and TRBJ2-1; TRBD2 agrees at 9 bases. Germline V CDR1 and CDR2: LGHDT, YNNKEL (reference sequence). Losses at the gene ends were 3 bases for V and 0 bases for J; bases not matched to a gene: 15. This CDR3 spans 20 amino acids. This CDR3 is CASSQLDGLARGSSYNEQFF. DNA of the CDR3: TGTGCCAGCAGCCAGCTCGATGGACTAGCGAGAGGGAGCTCCTACAATGAGCAGTTCTTC.